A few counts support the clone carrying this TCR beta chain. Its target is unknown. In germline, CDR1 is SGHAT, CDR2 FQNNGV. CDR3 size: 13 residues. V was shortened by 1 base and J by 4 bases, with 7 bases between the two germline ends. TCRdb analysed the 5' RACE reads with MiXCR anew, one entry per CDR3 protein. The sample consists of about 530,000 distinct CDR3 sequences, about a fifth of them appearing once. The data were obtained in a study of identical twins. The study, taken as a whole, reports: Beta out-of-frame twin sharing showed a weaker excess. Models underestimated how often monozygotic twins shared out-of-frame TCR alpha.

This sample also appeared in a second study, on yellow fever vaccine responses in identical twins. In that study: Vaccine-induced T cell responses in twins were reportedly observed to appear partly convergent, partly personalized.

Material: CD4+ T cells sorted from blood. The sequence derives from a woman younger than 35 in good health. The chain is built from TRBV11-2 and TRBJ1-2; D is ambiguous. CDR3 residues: CASSLGGTYGYTF. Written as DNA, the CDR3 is TGTGCCAGCAGCTTAGGTGGCACCTATGGCTACACCTTC.